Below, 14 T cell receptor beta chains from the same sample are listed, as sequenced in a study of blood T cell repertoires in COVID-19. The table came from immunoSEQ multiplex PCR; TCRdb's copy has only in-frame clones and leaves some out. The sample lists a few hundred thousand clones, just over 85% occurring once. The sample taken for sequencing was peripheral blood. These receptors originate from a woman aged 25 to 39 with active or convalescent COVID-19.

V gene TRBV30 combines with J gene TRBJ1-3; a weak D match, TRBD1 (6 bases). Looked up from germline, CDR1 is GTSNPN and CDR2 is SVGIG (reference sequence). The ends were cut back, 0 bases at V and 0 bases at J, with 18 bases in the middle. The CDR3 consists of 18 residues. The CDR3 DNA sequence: TGTGCCTGGAGTGTACGAGACCAGGGGATTTTCTCTGGAAACACCATATATTTT. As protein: CAWSVRDQGIFSGNTIYF. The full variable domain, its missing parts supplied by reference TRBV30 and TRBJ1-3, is SQTIHQWPATLVQPVGSPLSLECTVEGTSNPNLYWYRQAAGRGLQLLFYSVGIGQISSEVPQNLSASRPQDRQFILSSKKLLLSDSGFYLCAWSVRDQGIFSGNTIYFGEGSWLTVV.

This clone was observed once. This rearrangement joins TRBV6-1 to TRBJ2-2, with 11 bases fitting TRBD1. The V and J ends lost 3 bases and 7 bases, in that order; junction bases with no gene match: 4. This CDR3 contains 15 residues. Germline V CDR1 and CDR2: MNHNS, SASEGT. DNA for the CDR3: TGTGCCAGCAGTGACCGGGACAGGGGGAGCGGGGAGCTGTTTTTT. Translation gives CASSDRDRGSGELFF.

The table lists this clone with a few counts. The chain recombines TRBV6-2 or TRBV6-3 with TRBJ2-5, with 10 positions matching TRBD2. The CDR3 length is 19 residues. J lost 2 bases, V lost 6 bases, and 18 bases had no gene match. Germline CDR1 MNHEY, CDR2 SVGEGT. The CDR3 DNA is TGTGCCAGCAGCCCGGAATCGCTAGCGGGGGCCTTGATACAAGAGACCCAGTACTTC. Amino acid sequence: CASSPESLAGALIQETQYF.

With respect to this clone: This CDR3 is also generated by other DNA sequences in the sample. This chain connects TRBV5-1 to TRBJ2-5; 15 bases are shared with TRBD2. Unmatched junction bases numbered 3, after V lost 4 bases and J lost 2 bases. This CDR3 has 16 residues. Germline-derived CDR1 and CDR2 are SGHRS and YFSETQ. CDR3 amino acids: CASSLGTSGGQETQYF. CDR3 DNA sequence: TGCGCCAGCAGCCTCGGGACTAGCGGGGGGCAAGAGACCCAGTACTTC.

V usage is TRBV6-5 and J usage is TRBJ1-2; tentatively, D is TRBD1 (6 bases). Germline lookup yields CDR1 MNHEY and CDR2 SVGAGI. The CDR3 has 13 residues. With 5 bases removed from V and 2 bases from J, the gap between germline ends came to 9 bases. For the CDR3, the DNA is TGTGCCAGCAGTCCAGGGGTAAACTATGGCTACACCTTC. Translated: CASSPGVNYGYTF.

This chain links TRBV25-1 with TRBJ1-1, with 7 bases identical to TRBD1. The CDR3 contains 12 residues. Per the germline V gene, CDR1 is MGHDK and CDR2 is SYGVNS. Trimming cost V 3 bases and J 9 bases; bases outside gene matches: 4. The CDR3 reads CASSEGTVKAFF. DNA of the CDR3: TGTGCCAGCAGTGAGGGGACAGTAAAAGCTTTCTTT.

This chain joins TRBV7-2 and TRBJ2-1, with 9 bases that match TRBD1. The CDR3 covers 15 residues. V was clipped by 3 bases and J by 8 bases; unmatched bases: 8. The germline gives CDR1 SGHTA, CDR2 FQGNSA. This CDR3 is CASSLGQGVFHEQFF. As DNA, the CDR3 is TGTGCCAGCAGCTTGGGACAGGGTGTTTTTCATGAGCAGTTCTTC.

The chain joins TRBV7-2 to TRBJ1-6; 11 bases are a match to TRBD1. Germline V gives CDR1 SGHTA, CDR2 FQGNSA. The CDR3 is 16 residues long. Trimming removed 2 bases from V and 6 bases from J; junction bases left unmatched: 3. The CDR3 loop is CASSLFGQGANSPLHF. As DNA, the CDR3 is TGTGCCAGCAGCTTATTTGGACAGGGGGCTAATTCACCCCTCCACTTT.

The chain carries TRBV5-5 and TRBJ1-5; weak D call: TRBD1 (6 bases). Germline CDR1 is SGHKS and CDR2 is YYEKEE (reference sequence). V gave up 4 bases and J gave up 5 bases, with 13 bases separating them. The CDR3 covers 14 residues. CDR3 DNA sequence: TGTGCCAGCAGCGCGGGGGGGCGGCATCAGCCCCAGCATTTT. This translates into CASSAGGRHQPQHF.

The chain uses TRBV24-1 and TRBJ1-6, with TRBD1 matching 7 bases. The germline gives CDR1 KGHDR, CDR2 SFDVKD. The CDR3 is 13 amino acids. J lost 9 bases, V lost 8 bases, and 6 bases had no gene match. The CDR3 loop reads CATNDRVGSPLHF. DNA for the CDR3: TGTGCCACCAACGACAGGGTAGGTTCACCCCTCCACTTT.

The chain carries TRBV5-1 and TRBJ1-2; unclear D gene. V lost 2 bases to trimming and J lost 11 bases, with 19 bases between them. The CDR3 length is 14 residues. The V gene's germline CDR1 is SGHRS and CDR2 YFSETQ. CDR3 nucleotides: TGCGCCAGCAGCTTTATTAGTGGCGAGGAGAGTTACACCTTC. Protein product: CASSFISGEESYTF.

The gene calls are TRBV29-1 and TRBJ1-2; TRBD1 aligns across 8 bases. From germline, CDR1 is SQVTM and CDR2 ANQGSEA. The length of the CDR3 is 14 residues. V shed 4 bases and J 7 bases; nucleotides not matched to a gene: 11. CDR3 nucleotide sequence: TGCAGCGTTGGGAGGACAGGGTCTGTTCGTGGCTACACCTTC. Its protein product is CSVGRTGSVRGYTF.

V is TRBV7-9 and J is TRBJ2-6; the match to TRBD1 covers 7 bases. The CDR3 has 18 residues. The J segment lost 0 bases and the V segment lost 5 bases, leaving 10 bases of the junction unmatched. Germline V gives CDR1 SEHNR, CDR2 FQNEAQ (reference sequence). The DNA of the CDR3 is TGTGCCAGCAGCCTGCTTGGCAGGGGGTTCTCTGGGGCCAACGTCCTGACTTTC. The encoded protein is CASSLLGRGFSGANVLTF.

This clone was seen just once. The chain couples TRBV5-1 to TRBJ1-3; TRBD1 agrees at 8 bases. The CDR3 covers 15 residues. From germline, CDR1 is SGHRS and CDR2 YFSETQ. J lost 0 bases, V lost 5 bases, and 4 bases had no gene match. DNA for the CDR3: TGCGCCAGCAGGCCCGACAGGGGCTCTGGAAACACCATATATTTT. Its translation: CASRPDRGSGNTIYF.